The present entry profiles one T cell receptor (beta chain) with its context. Ten or more counts support this clonotype. The antigen this receptor binds is unknown. It has no much larger one-base neighbor in the sample; base qualities were not kept. Sequencing took place on an Illumina NovaSeq 6000. Synthesis of TCR cDNA relied on 5'RACE template switching, a step that introduced a universal primer site along with unique molecular identifiers. Priming for cDNA synthesis came from both the TCR alpha and TCR beta constant segments. Library amplification involved two PCR steps, and the second step added sample barcodes and sequencing adapters. Sequencing of libraries was performed on Illumina HiSeq 2500 (2x100 bp) or NovaSeq (2x150 bp). The study's own analysis went as follows. Reads were demultiplexed and collapsed into UMI consensus sequences with MIGEC, and V(D)J alignment was performed with MiXCR. Clonotypes responding to the vaccine were identified with edgeR on replicate PBMC samples, with the criteria of FDR below 0.01 and a log2 fold change above 5 up to day 15. CD4 or CD8 identity was assigned to each bulk clonotype according to whether the clonotype was present at higher abundance in the sequenced CD4 repertoire or the sequenced CD8 repertoire. TCRdb applied fastp at Q25 and MiXCR to the public reads, then kept only in-frame beta chains. CDR3 protein sequences are deduplicated, and each keeps its most common genes and DNA. V and J calls and clone size were set by TCRdb, not the authors. A total of approximately 160,000 distinct CDR3 sequences appear in this sample, about a tenth of them only once. Roughly 36% of the sample is taken by the ten largest.

The meaning of the sample's treatment or condition label: live attenuated yellow fever vaccine strain. A standard Ficoll-Paque protocol was used to isolate PBMCs from peripheral blood. Dynabeads CD4 and CD8 positive selection kits were used to isolate the CD4 and CD8 T-cell fractions. TriZol was used to extract RNA from bulk PBMCs, from CD4 and CD8 fractions, and from dextramer-positive and dextramer-negative fractions. Between the V and J ends, shortened by 2 bases and 11 bases respectively, the junction contains 13 bases. The CDR3 runs 14 amino acids, cysteine and phenylalanine included. The retained sequence is limited to the CDR3, 42 bases, with the frame set at the first base. Based on the germline V gene (reference sequence), the CDR1 and CDR2 sequences are MNHNY and SVGAGI. These data belong to a study of T cells after yellow fever vaccination (dated by TCRdb to about 2019). About the full investigation: Libraries from fractions with low cell numbers were prepared with the SMART-Seq v4 Ultra Low Input RNA kit. Two healthy male donors, one aged 18 to 30 and one aged 30 to 40 years, made up the cohort. Blood was drawn at multiple timepoints before and after primary and secondary immunization, with bulk PBMC replicates and cell subsets isolated. To follow T-cell clones before and after both primary and booster YFV17D yellow fever vaccination, bulk TCR alpha and beta repertoires underwent longitudinal sequencing.

Summary of the overall study and its limitations: Compared with the primary T-cell response, the secondary T-cell response was weaker but faster, peaking on day 5 rather than day 15. Because the study included only two donors, the extent to which the findings can be generalized is limited. A small share of clonotypes was detected in both CD4 and CD8 compartments, with the overlap likely arising from convergent recombination. Most clones expanded after primary vaccination were re-detected after the booster (around 96% of CD4 and approximately 88% of CD8), suggesting broad memory maintenance. FACS-sorted repertoires could contain abundant contaminating clonotypes from the bulk population, so computational filtering was required.

This TCR was recovered from a man aged 18-30 years who received the YFV17D yellow fever vaccine. The rearrangement combines TRBV6-6 with TRBJ1-6, with no confidently assigned D gene. Specimen: CD8+ T cells sorted from PBMCs, collected 45 days after the yellow fever booster vaccination. The DNA sequence follows: TGTGCCAGCAGTTACGTGTCAGACTGGCCACCCCTCCACTTT. The encoded protein is CASSYVSDWPPLHF.